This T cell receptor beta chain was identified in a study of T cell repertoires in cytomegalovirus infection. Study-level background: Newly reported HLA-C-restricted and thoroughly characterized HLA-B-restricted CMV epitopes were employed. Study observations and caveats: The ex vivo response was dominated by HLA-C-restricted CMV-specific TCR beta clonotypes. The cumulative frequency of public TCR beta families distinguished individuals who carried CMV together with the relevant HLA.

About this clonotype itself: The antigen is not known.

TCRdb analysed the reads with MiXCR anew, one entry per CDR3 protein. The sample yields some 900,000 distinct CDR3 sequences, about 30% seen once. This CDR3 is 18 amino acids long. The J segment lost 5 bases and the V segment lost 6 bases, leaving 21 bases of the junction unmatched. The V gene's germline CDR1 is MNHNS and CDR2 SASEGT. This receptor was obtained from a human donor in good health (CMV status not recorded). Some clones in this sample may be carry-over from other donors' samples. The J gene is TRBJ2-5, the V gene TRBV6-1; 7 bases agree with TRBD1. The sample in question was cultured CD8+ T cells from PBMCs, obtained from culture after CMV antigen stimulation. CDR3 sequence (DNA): TGTGCCAGCAGCCTAAGAGGGCAGGGGGAATTTTTCTCGGAGACCCAGTACTTC. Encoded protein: CASSLRGQGEFFSETQYF.